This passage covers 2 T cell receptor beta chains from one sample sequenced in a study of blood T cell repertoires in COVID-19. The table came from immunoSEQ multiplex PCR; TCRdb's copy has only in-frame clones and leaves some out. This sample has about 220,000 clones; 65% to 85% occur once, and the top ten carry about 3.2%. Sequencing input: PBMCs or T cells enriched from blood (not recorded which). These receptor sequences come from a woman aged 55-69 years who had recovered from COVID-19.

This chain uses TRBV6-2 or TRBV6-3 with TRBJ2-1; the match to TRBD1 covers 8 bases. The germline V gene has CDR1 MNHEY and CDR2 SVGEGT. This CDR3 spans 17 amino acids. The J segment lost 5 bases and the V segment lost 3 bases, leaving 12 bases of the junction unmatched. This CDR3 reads CASSYTAGGFFHNEQFF. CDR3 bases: TGTGCCAGCAGTTATACCGCAGGGGGCTTCTTCCACAATGAGCAGTTCTTC.

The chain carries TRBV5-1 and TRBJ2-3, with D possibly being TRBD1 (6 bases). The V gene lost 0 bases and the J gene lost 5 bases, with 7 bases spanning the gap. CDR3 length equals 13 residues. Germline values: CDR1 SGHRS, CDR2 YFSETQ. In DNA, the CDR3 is TGCGCCAGCAGCTTGGAGGGGGTAGATACGCAGTATTTT. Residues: CASSLEGVDTQYF.